The sequence of this T cell receptor (beta chain) was determined in a study of blood T cell repertoires in COVID-19 (dated by TCRdb to the early 2020s). For the study in its entirety: Samples covering the acute and convalescent phases of COVID-19 were provided by collaborators in the United States, Italy and Spain. Deeply sampled blood TCRbeta repertoires from subjects exposed to, actively infected with, or recovered from COVID-19 were included in the dataset. The prospective study material was composed of cDNA or gDNA derived from T cells, B-cell-depleted T cells, or PBMCs. Samples came from the ongoing ImmuneRACE study (first 160 participants) plus 1,254 subjects from 6 global collaborators. Where available, HLA class I and class II types were taken from metadata supplied by the sample provider and were not determined by assay-based typing. A de-identified subject ID, COVID-19 status, age in years and sex were almost always included in the sample metadata. The repertoires were made available in a free public database intended to serve as a resource for research on the immune response to SARS-CoV-2. On the study overall, not on this receptor specifically: How much clinical and demographic metadata was included differed by source and by participant, and the metadata was provided uncurated.

TCRbeta CDR3 regions were amplified from genomic DNA by means of the immunoSEQ Assay, a bias-controlled multiplex PCR. In the original analysis: The number of nucleated cells in each sample was estimated by amplification of reference gene primers within the assay. To quantify the absolute abundance of each unique TCRbeta CDR3 rearrangement, sequence reads were collapsed and filtered. Productive Simpson clonality was computed per sample as the square root of Simpson's diversity index over productive rearrangements. The clones in this table, taken by TCRdb from immuneACCESS, are in-frame only. Not every clone is retained; where verified, under half of the shortfall comes from an unresolved V gene, and the cause of the rest is unknown. Clone size and V and J calls were adopted from that table, with D and trimming inferred from the DNA. This sample has some 250,000 clones in its table, and about nine tenths of those were observed once. Roughly a sixth of the sample lies in the top ten.

In the prospective study, participants were roughly 18 to 90 years old, resided in about two dozen geographic areas of the United States, and were enrolled through a virtual design. In the prospective study, participants were assigned to cohorts based on the clinical history participants reported in a screening survey and a study questionnaire. For ImmuneRACE Cohort 3, a participant was defined as recovered based on two consecutive negative NP/OP PCR tests, clearance by a healthcare professional, or resolution of symptoms. In the prospective study, whole blood, serum and a nasopharyngeal or oropharyngeal swab were collected from each participant by mobile phlebotomists. Participants in the prospective study had the option to provide additional blood draws and questionnaires over a roughly 2-month period. Before DNA extraction, blood samples from the prospective study were shipped at room temperature or frozen.

Points on this clone: There is no known antigen for this receptor. No base quality information exists; no much larger clone differs at one position.

Sequencing was carried out using PBMCs or T cells enriched from blood (not recorded which). This clonotype originated in a young man who had recovered from COVID-19.

The CDR3 is CASSLTSSSGGGELFF. The nucleotide sequence is TGTGCCAGCAGCCTCACATCCTCTAGCGGGGGCGGGGAGCTGTTTTTT. Here the chain combines TRBV11-3 and TRBJ2-2; 10 bases in the middle match TRBD2. The germline V and J ends show losses of 5 bases and 7 bases respectively, and no gene match explains 10 bases of the junction. The germline V gene specifies SGHNT as CDR1 and YENEEA as CDR2. Reading from cysteine to phenylalanine, the CDR3 counts 16 amino acids. Left in the record is the CDR3 DNA by itself, 48 bases read in frame from the first base.